A selection of T cell receptor beta chains follows, all from one sample in a study of human T cells and chemical hapten exposure. TCRdb re-called the RACE reads with MiXCR, one entry per CDR3 protein. The sample has about 180,000 distinct CDR3 sequences; approximately 29% are singletons. The material sequenced was whole blood, taken in connection with sensitization to the hapten diphenylcyclopropenone (DPC). The receptor source for this set is a woman aged 30 to 39 with alopecia areata. Some clones in this sample may be carry-over from other donors' samples. The CDR3 runs from the conserved cysteine through the conserved F or W. A D gene is named only where the DNA matches it firmly. Not every row has a clone size; where given, it reads once, few, many or a size class.

D gene	V gene	J gene	clone size	CDR3 DNA	CDR3 protein
-	TRBV29-1	TRBJ1-1	once	TGCAGCGTTGTAGCTACCGCGTTGAACACTGAAGCTTTCTTT	CSVVATALNTEAFF
TRBD2	TRBV29-1	TRBJ2-7	-	TGCAGCGTTGAAGGCCTCCGGGAGGGATACTACGAGCAGTACTTC	CSVEGLREGYYEQYF
-	TRBV2	TRBJ1-1	few	TGTGCCAGCAAGGTTCTGGGTGAAGCTTTCTTT	CASKVLGEAFF
TRBD2	TRBV4-2	TRBJ2-2	-	TGTGCCAGCAGTAGCGGGATTAACACCGGGGAGCTGTTTTTT	CASSSGINTGELFF
-	TRBV28	TRBJ1-3	-	TGTGCCACGGCGAGTCCCAGGGGTTCTGGAAACACCATATATTTT	CATASPRGSGNTIYF
-	TRBV9	TRBJ2-1	few	TGTGCCAGCAGCCACGGCACCTACAATGAGCAGTTCTTC	CASSHGTYNEQFF
TRBD1	TRBV29-1	TRBJ2-6	medium-sized	TGCAGCGTAGCAACAGGGGGCGCTGGGGCCAACGTCCTGACTTTC	CSVATGGAGANVLTF
-	TRBV20-1	TRBJ2-3	few	TGCAGTGCTAGACGCCCCCCTAGCACAGATACGCAGTATTTT	CSARRPPSTDTQYF
-	TRBV5-1	TRBJ2-5	-	TGCGCCAGCAGACTACAGGGTACTCAAGAGACCCAGTACTTC	CASRLQGTQETQYF
-	TRBV4-1	TRBJ1-6	-	TGCGCCAGCAGACCTTTCGGACAGAATTCACCCCTCCACTTT	CASRPFGQNSPLHF
-	TRBV10-3	TRBJ2-1	few	TGTGCCATCAGCCCGACCGGAGGGGAGCAGTTCTTC	CAISPTGGEQFF
-	TRBV27	TRBJ1-6	many	TGTGCCAGCAGGCGACCAAATTCACCCCTCCACTTT	CASRRPNSPLHF
TRBD2	TRBV20-1	TRBJ2-3	few	TGCAGTGCTAGGCCCACTAGCGGGGTACGAGGTACGCAGTATTTT	CSARPTSGVRGTQYF
-	TRBV11-1	TRBJ1-1	few	TGTGCCAGCAGCTTAGCGGGGGGCAGGGCTGAAGCTTTCTTT	CASSLAGGRAEAFF
-	TRBV27	TRBJ2-3	few	TGTGCCAGCAGTTTATCGACCACAGATACGCAGTATTTT	CASSLSTTDTQYF
-	TRBV28	TRBJ2-2	few	TGTGCCAGCAGTGGCTGGGCAGGGGGGCCCACCGGGGAGCTGTTTTTT	CASSGWAGGPTGELFF
-	TRBV5-5	TRBJ2-2	-	TGTGCCAGCAGCTTGGAGGGGTGGGAGCTGTTTTTT	CASSLEGWELFF
-	TRBV3-1	TRBJ1-2	few	TGTGCCAGCAGCCTGGGGGCGGCAGGTAACTATGGCTACACCTTC	CASSLGAAGNYGYTF
TRBD1	TRBV29-1	TRBJ2-7	few	TGCAGCATCCGACAGGGACCCTACGAGCAGTACTTC	CSIRQGPYEQYF
-	TRBV20-1	TRBJ2-1	few	TGCAGTGCTAGAGTAGTAGGGGACCGCTCCTACAATGAGCAGTTCTTC	CSARVVGDRSYNEQFF
TRBD2	TRBV9	TRBJ2-1	-	TGTGCCAGCAGCGTTGGGACTAGCGCGGACAATGAGCAGTTCTTC	CASSVGTSADNEQFF
TRBD1	TRBV5-6	TRBJ1-2	few	TGTGCCAGCAGCCTGGACAGGGGGCCGGTTGACTATGGCTACACCTTC	CASSLDRGPVDYGYTF
-	TRBV9	TRBJ1-2	many	TGTGCCAGCAGCGTAGTCCCAGGATCTAACTATGGCTACACCTTC	CASSVVPGSNYGYTF
TRBD1	TRBV15	TRBJ1-1	-	TGTGCCACCCTAGCCGGGAGGGGACAGGGGATAAACACTGAAGCTTTCTTT	CATLAGRGQGINTEAFF
TRBD1	TRBV12-3/TRBV12-4	TRBJ1-2	few	TGTGCCAGCAGTTATTCGGGGACAGGGCTTTCTAACTATGGCTACACCTTC	CASSYSGTGLSNYGYTF
-	TRBV12-3/TRBV12-4	TRBJ2-5	-	TGTGCCAGCAGTTTCGGTAGGGCCCAAGAGACCCAGTACTTC	CASSFGRAQETQYF
-	TRBV29-1	TRBJ1-1	many	TGCAGCGTTGAGGTTCTGACAGACGAAGCTTTCTTT	CSVEVLTDEAFF
-	TRBV6-5	TRBJ1-6	few	TGTGCCAGCAGAGGACAGCTCCATAATTCACCCCTCCACTTT	CASRGQLHNSPLHF
-	TRBV11-1	TRBJ2-7	-	TGTGCCAGCAGCTTCCCCGTGACCGGCGGCCTCTCCTACGAGCAGTACTTC	CASSFPVTGGLSYEQYF
-	TRBV30	TRBJ1-6	-	TGTGCCTGGACCCTAAGGGGTGGGCCGAATTCACCCCTCCACTTT	CAWTLRGGPNSPLHF
-	TRBV7-3	TRBJ1-2	few	TGTGCCAGCAGCCCGAACAGGGAAGGTGGCTACACCTTC	CASSPNREGGYTF
-	TRBV11-2	TRBJ2-1	-	TGTGCCAGCAGCTTACAGACAGTCTACAATGAGCAGTTCTTC	CASSLQTVYNEQFF
-	TRBV2	TRBJ1-6	-	TGTGCCAGCGGGGAGCAGGCCGGTAGTTCACCCCTCCACTTT	CASGEQAGSSPLHF
-	TRBV15	TRBJ2-5	few	TGTGCCACCAGCAGTGGAGCGGGCTACCAAGAGACCCAGTACTTC	CATSSGAGYQETQYF
-	TRBV28	TRBJ1-5	many	TGTGCCACCGAGGGAGGTCGTAGCAATCAGCCCCAGCATTTT	CATEGGRSNQPQHF
-	TRBV20-1	TRBJ1-1	few	TGCAGTGCTAGAGATGTTTTAGCGGGGGGAAGGACTGAAGCTTTCTTT	CSARDVLAGGRTEAFF
-	TRBV28	TRBJ2-1	few	TGTGCCAGCAGCAAATCTCGTGAGCAGTTCTTC	CASSKSREQFF
-	TRBV11-1	TRBJ2-2	-	TGTGCCAGCAGCTTAGACGGTCCCTTCGGGGAGCTGTTTTTT	CASSLDGPFGELFF
-	TRBV15	TRBJ1-1	-	TGTGCCACCCATGGGGTTGGTGGTGAAGCTTTCTTT	CATHGVGGEAFF
-	TRBV20-1	TRBJ1-1	once	TGCAGTGCTAGGCGGGACTTGAACACTGAAGCTTTCTTT	CSARRDLNTEAFF
-	TRBV5-5	TRBJ1-2	-	TGTGCCAGCAGCTTGATACAGGACACTAACTATGGCTACACCTTC	CASSLIQDTNYGYTF
-	TRBV29-1	TRBJ1-1	-	TGCAGCGTTGAAGGGGGGAACACTGAAGCTTTCTTT	CSVEGGNTEAFF
-	TRBV20-1	TRBJ2-5	-	TGCAGTGCCGCGGGTGCGGCCCAGTACTTC	CSAAGAAQYF
-	TRBV28	TRBJ1-2	-	TGTGCCAGCAGTTTGCCCGGGCCCTATGGCTACACCTTC	CASSLPGPYGYTF
TRBD2	TRBV28	TRBJ2-3	few	TGTGCCAGCAGTTTTCTAGCGGAGGCCCCAGATACGCAGTATTTT	CASSFLAEAPDTQYF
-	TRBV6-2/TRBV6-3	TRBJ2-1	-	TGTGCCAGCAGCCGCCAATACAGGGATGAGCAGTTCTTC	CASSRQYRDEQFF
-	TRBV6-2/TRBV6-3	TRBJ2-1	many	TGTGCCAGCAGGCCCCCAAGGGACGACAATGAGCAGTTCTTC	CASRPPRDDNEQFF